This is a list of T cell receptor beta chains from one sample in a study of early stage breast cancer tumors. Clones were sequenced by immunoSEQ multiplex PCR, and TCRdb holds only the in-frame ones, with some missing. The sample gives approximately 75,000 clones, 75% to 90% of which show up once; approximately 4.5% is in the top ten. The sequencing input was blood. The receptors were gathered from a person aged 40-50 years with breast cancer. The CDR3 runs from the conserved cysteine through the conserved F or W. A D gene is named only where the DNA matches it firmly. Size values are once, few and many counts, or a class for expanded clones, and some rows have none.

TRBD1	few	TRBJ1-2	TRBV6-5	CASRTGGSYGYTF
TRBD2	NA	TRBJ2-7	TRBV28	CASSILDLAGDYEQYF
NA	NA	TRBJ1-1	TRBV19	CASSIRDGEAFF
TRBD2	NA	TRBJ2-1	TRBV5-1	CASSTPLAGDWNEQFF
NA	NA	TRBJ2-3	TRBV11-1	CASSLVGLSEGTDTQYF
TRBD2	NA	TRBJ2-7	TRBV6-1	CASRTGTSGSYEQYF
NA	NA	TRBJ1-1	TRBV11-2	CASSLVGFGEAFF
NA	few	TRBJ1-1	TRBV5-1	CASVGAMNTEAFF
TRBD1	NA	TRBJ2-7	TRBV19	CASSMTGGTYEQYF
NA	NA	TRBJ2-7	TRBV11-2	CASSLVASYEQYF
NA	NA	TRBJ1-1	TRBV19	CATRQNTEAFF
TRBD1	NA	TRBJ1-1	TRBV19	CASSTRPTGRTEAFF
TRBD2	few	TRBJ2-1	TRBV9	CASSPDTSGEQFF
NA	NA	TRBJ1-2	TRBV4-1	CASSQDSGGYGYTF
TRBD2	NA	TRBJ2-1	TRBV5-1	CASSTRAGSSYNEQFF
TRBD1	NA	TRBJ2-7	TRBV18	CASSPPKWLETGAYEQYF
NA	NA	TRBJ1-3	TRBV9	CASSVGSSSGNTIYF
NA	NA	TRBJ1-1	TRBV18	CASSPPARGGTEAFF
NA	few	TRBJ2-1	TRBV28	CASSLAPLLGGFHNEQFF
TRBD2	NA	TRBJ2-3	TRBV7-3	CASSSVAGGRTDTQYF
NA	NA	TRBJ2-3	TRBV21-1	CASSKLGRTDTQYF
NA	NA	TRBJ1-5	TRBV2	CASRGTSNQPQHF
TRBD1	NA	TRBJ2-7	TRBV28	CASSSGGISSYEQYF
NA	once	TRBJ1-5	TRBV19	CASRTASRSNQPQHF
NA	NA	TRBJ2-1	TRBV18	CASSPPGPSYNEQFF
TRBD2	few	TRBJ2-7	TRBV27	CASSGLAREQYF
NA	NA	TRBJ2-7	TRBV10-3	CAISESDSGLWEQYF
NA	NA	TRBJ1-1	TRBV19	CASSYSPGVNTEAFF
TRBD2	NA	TRBJ2-6	TRBV5-1	CASSAGTTGANVLTF
NA	NA	TRBJ1-4	TRBV28	CASSYPGSGANEKLFF
NA	NA	TRBJ2-3	TRBV10-3	CAISGQGSTDTQYF
NA	NA	TRBJ2-1	TRBV7-3	CASSLRLALYNEQFF
NA	NA	TRBJ1-4	TRBV4-1	CASSQEGGNEKLFF
TRBD1	NA	TRBJ2-5	TRBV15	CATSTDRGLETQYF
NA	few	TRBJ1-3	TRBV30	CAWTRQDFGNTIYF
NA	NA	TRBJ1-1	TRBV27	CASSLWGRVNTEAFF
NA	NA	TRBJ1-1	TRBV5-1	CASSLGQPNTEAFF
TRBD1	NA	TRBJ1-3	TRBV4-2	CASSQGNRGTGNTIYF
NA	NA	TRBJ2-7	TRBV30	CAWSALEGYSYEQYF
NA	NA	TRBJ1-3	TRBV4-1	CASSQANMGFSGNTIYF